What follows are 18 T cell receptor beta chains derived from one specimen sequenced in a study of blood T cell repertoires in COVID-19. Sequenced by immunoSEQ multiplex PCR; TCRdb stores in-frame clones only, minus some. The sample consists of about 200,000 clones, roughly three quarters of them appearing once. Sequenced: peripheral blood. Source of these receptors: a woman aged 40 to 50 with COVID-19, enrolled during active disease.

V is TRBV5-1 and J is TRBJ2-7, with D perhaps TRBD1 (6 bases). The V gene's germline CDR1 is SGHRS and CDR2 YFSETQ. This CDR3 contains 11 residues. Trimming removed 4 bases from V and 5 bases from J, with 7 bases in between. CDR3 in DNA: TGCGCCAGCAGCGGGGGCAACGAGCAGTACTTC. Protein product: CASSGGNEQYF.

The chain combines TRBV18 with TRBJ1-3; 10 bases match TRBD1. This CDR3 spans 16 amino acids. Germline trimming cut 3 bases from V and 4 bases from J; bases unmatched to any gene: 6. Germline V gene sequence: CDR1 KGHSH, CDR2 LQKENI. This CDR3 reads CASSPGQGIGGNTIYF. The CDR3, as DNA: TGTGCCAGCTCACCGGGACAGGGGATCGGGGGAAACACCATATATTTT.

This clone was detected only once. This rearrangement joins TRBV5-1 to TRBJ1-2; maybe TRBD1 (5 bases). V was trimmed by 1 base and J by 0 bases, leaving 10 bases between them. The CDR3 length is 15 residues. The germline gives CDR1 SGHRS, CDR2 YFSETQ. As DNA, the CDR3 is TGCGCCAGCAGCTTGACACAGGATTCTAACTATGGCTACACCTTC. Translated: CASSLTQDSNYGYTF.

The V and J genes are TRBV5-1 and TRBJ1-6; D uncertain. V lost 0 bases and J 11 bases, leaving 9 bases between the germline ends. The V gene's germline CDR1 is SGHRS and CDR2 YFSETQ. The CDR3 has 13 amino acids. Written as DNA, the CDR3 is TGCGCCAGCAGCTTGGAAAGGAGGGCACCCCTCCACTTT. Translated: CASSLERRAPLHF.

The J gene is TRBJ1-1, the V gene TRBV6-5; D is undetermined. This CDR3 spans 14 amino acids. Germline-derived CDR1 and CDR2 are MNHEY and SVGAGI. Deletions cut 10 bases from V and 5 bases from J, with 20 bases between. CDR3 protein: CATWKGGSGTEAFF. The CDR3 DNA is TGTGCCACTTGGAAGGGTGGGTCGGGGACTGAAGCTTTCTTT.

The chain links TRBV7-8 to TRBJ2-2; D ambiguous. Germline lookup yields CDR1 SGHVS and CDR2 FQNEAQ. The CDR3 covers 15 residues. V shed 1 base and J shed 0 bases, with 6 bases lying between them. CDR3 bases: TGTGCCAGCAGCTTAGACGCGGCGAACACCGGGGAGCTGTTTTTT. The encoded protein is CASSLDAANTGELFF.

This chain joins TRBV19 and TRBJ2-4, with 11 bases identical to TRBD2. This CDR3 is 19 amino acids long. The J segment lost 3 bases and the V segment lost 3 bases, leaving 13 bases of the junction unmatched. CDR1 is LNHDA, CDR2 SQIVND, per germline (reference sequence). The CDR3 protein is CASSIFRLAGTSGKNIQYF. CDR3 bases: TGTGCCAGTAGTATTTTCCGGCTAGCGGGGACTAGCGGCAAAAACATTCAGTACTTC.

V is TRBV6-5 and J is TRBJ2-7, with D possibly being TRBD1 (6 bases). Germline V CDR1 and CDR2: MNHEY, SVGAGI. Trimming stripped 7 bases from V and 7 bases from J, with 17 bases between. There are 13 residues in the CDR3. This CDR3 reads CASTQGPEREQYF. Here the CDR3 DNA reads TGTGCCAGCACCCAGGGGCCGGAGAGAGAGCAGTACTTC.

The V gene is TRBV5-4, the J gene TRBJ1-2; 10 bases fit TRBD1. J gave up 3 bases and V 3 bases, and 5 bases lay outside the gene matches. The germline V gene encodes CDR1 SGHNT and CDR2 YYREEE (reference sequence). The CDR3 has 15 amino acids. In nucleotides, the CDR3 is TGTGCCAGCAGCTGGGGACAGGGGTGGGACTATGGCTACACCTTC. Translating gives CASSWGQGWDYGYTF.

The V call is TRBV6-5, the J call TRBJ2-7; 7 bases line up with TRBD1. Germline V gives CDR1 MNHEY, CDR2 SVGAGI. V shed 6 bases and J 3 bases; nucleotides not matched to a gene: 8. The CDR3 totals 14 residues. CDR3 sequence: CASSNPGTVYEQYF. The DNA for the CDR3 is TGTGCCAGCAGCAACCCCGGGACAGTCTACGAGCAGTACTTC.

The CDR3 DNA reads as TGCGCCAGCAATCCCGCTGGAGGGCGATTCGAGCAGTACTTC. Translated, it gives CASNPAGGRFEQYF. The rearrangement links TRBV5-1 to TRBJ2-7; perhaps TRBD2 as D (6 bases). The CDR3 is made up of 14 amino acids. Germline lookup yields CDR1 SGHRS and CDR2 YFSETQ. V lost 6 bases, J lost 6 bases, and 19 bases lay in between.

The CDR3 protein is CASSPTQEEPQHF. The CDR3 coding sequence is TGTGCCAGCTCACCGACCCAGGAGGAGCCCCAGCATTTT. The chain employs TRBV18 and TRBJ1-5; D uncertain. The CDR3 covers 13 residues. V dropped 3 bases and J dropped 8 bases, with 11 bases sitting between them. The germline V gene has CDR1 KGHSH and CDR2 LQKENI.

The chain is built from TRBV5-1 and TRBJ2-1; 9 bases fit TRBD1. The germline V gene encodes CDR1 SGHRS and CDR2 YFSETQ. V dropped 4 bases and J dropped 4; count of bases not matched to a gene: 9. The CDR3 contains 16 residues. DNA of the CDR3: TGCGCCAGCAGCCGAGACGCGGGACAGGGTTACAATGAGCAGTTCTTC. The encoded protein is CASSRDAGQGYNEQFF.

This clone has just one count. The chain couples TRBV7-3 to TRBJ2-4, with 14 bases fitting TRBD2. Losses at the gene ends were 3 bases for V and 8 bases for J; bases not matched to a gene: 0. This CDR3 is built from 14 residues. Germline CDR1 reads SGHTA; CDR2 reads FQGTGA. CDR3 residues: CASSLGLAGDIQYF. The CDR3 coding sequence is TGTGCCAGCAGCTTGGGACTAGCGGGGGACATTCAGTACTTC. Filled out from reference TRBV7-3 and TRBJ2-4, the complete variable domain reads GAGVSQTPSNKVTEKGKYVELRCDPISGHTALYWYRQSLGQGPEFLIYFQGTGAADDSGLPNDRFFAVRPEGSVSTLKIQRTERGDSAVYLCASSLGLAGDIQYFGAGTRLSVL.

V usage is TRBV11-2 and J usage is TRBJ2-1, with D possibly TRBD2 on 7 matching bases. Germline values: CDR1 SGHAT, CDR2 FQNNGV. This CDR3 region has 15 residues. V lost 8 bases to trimming and J lost 2 bases, with 16 bases between them. CDR3 region: CASGLGGAPYNEQFF. For the CDR3, the DNA is TGTGCCAGCGGGCTAGGGGGGGCCCCCTACAATGAGCAGTTCTTC. Supplemented by reference TRBV11-2 and TRBJ2-1, the full variable domain reads EAGVAQSPRYKIIEKRQSVAFWCNPISGHATLYWYQQILGQGPKLLIQFQNNGVVDDSQLPKDRFSAERLKGVDSTLKIQPAKLEDSAVYLCASGLGGAPYNEQFFGPGTRLTVL.

This chain connects TRBV18 to TRBJ1-6; 8 bases fit TRBD1. Germline loops: CDR1 KGHSH, CDR2 LQKENI. The CDR3 has 14 amino acids. V was clipped by 3 bases and J by 10 bases; unmatched bases: 5. CDR3 loop: CASSPTGADSPLHF. Here the CDR3 DNA reads TGTGCCAGCTCACCGACAGGGGCGGACTCACCCCTCCACTTT.

The rearrangement uses TRBV4-1 and TRBJ1-5; 8 positions agree with TRBD1. Looked up from germline, CDR1 is MGHRA and CDR2 is YSYEKL. With 3 bases clipped from V and 2 bases from J, the junction kept 3 bases outside the gene matches. The CDR3 length is 15 residues. This chain's CDR3 is CASSHPTGGNQPQHF. Here the CDR3 DNA reads TGCGCCAGCAGCCACCCGACAGGGGGCAATCAGCCCCAGCATTTT.

The gene calls are TRBV29-1 and TRBJ2-3; 8 bases align to TRBD1. V lost 5 bases and J lost 4; bases outside the gene matches: 5. The germline CDR1 and CDR2 sequences are SQVTM and ANQGSEA. The CDR3 loop spans 13 amino acids. The CDR3 DNA follows: TGCAGCGTTTCGGACAGGGTCGCAGATACGCAGTATTTT. Protein product: CSVSDRVADTQYF.